This T cell receptor beta chain was captured by sequencing in a study of T-cell memory formation after mild COVID-19. Findings of the study overall: Memory sampled before infection contained some responding clones, suggesting cross-reactive memory joined.

Note on this clonotype: Its antigen is not identified.

TCRdb redid the calling of the 5' RACE reads with MiXCR, one entry per CDR3 protein. The sample records some 440,000 distinct CDR3 sequences, 20% to 25% being singletons. The V end lost 2 bases, the J end lost 4 bases, and 8 bases lay between the germline ends. The germline gives CDR1 SGHTA, CDR2 FQGNSA. The CDR3 runs 13 residues. The chain carries TRBV7-2 and TRBJ1-1; no definite D call. The receptor was derived from an adult woman who had mild COVID-19 (a few samples of this study predate the infection). Cell type and time point are not known. The sequenced sample consisted of PBMCs or a T cell subset sorted from them (not recorded which). The CDR3 sequence: CASSLWVSTEAFF. Written as DNA, the CDR3 is TGTGCCAGCAGCTTATGGGTTTCCACTGAAGCTTTCTTT.